This T cell receptor (beta chain) was identified during a study of sequential checkpoint blockade in melanoma. From germline, CDR1 is SGHVS and CDR2 FNYEAQ. This CDR3 contains 17 residues. Between the trimmed V and J ends, which lost 5 bases and 5 bases, there was a span of 21 bases. The data were produced by immunoSEQ multiplex PCR, yet TCRdb's version contains in-frame clones alone and is incomplete. Of 30,000 to 40,000 clones detected, roughly four fifths appear once; the ten largest clones hold about 5.5%. The treatment denotes: randomized to nivolumab then ipilimumab (arm A) or the reverse (arm B). No patient had prior DNA-damaging chemotherapy. Live CD3+CD8+ CD19− CD56− cells were sorted from PBMCs.

Specimen: CD8+ T cells sorted from blood (inferred from file names), collected from a patient given nivolumab and ipilimumab in sequence. The chain couples TRBV7-6 to TRBJ2-2, with D perhaps TRBD1 (6 bases). This TCR was sampled from a human donor with melanoma. In DNA, the CDR3 is TGTGCCAGCAGCAAACAACTACAGGGTTTTGAGACCGGGGAGCTGTTTTTT. This codes for CASSKQLQGFETGELFF.